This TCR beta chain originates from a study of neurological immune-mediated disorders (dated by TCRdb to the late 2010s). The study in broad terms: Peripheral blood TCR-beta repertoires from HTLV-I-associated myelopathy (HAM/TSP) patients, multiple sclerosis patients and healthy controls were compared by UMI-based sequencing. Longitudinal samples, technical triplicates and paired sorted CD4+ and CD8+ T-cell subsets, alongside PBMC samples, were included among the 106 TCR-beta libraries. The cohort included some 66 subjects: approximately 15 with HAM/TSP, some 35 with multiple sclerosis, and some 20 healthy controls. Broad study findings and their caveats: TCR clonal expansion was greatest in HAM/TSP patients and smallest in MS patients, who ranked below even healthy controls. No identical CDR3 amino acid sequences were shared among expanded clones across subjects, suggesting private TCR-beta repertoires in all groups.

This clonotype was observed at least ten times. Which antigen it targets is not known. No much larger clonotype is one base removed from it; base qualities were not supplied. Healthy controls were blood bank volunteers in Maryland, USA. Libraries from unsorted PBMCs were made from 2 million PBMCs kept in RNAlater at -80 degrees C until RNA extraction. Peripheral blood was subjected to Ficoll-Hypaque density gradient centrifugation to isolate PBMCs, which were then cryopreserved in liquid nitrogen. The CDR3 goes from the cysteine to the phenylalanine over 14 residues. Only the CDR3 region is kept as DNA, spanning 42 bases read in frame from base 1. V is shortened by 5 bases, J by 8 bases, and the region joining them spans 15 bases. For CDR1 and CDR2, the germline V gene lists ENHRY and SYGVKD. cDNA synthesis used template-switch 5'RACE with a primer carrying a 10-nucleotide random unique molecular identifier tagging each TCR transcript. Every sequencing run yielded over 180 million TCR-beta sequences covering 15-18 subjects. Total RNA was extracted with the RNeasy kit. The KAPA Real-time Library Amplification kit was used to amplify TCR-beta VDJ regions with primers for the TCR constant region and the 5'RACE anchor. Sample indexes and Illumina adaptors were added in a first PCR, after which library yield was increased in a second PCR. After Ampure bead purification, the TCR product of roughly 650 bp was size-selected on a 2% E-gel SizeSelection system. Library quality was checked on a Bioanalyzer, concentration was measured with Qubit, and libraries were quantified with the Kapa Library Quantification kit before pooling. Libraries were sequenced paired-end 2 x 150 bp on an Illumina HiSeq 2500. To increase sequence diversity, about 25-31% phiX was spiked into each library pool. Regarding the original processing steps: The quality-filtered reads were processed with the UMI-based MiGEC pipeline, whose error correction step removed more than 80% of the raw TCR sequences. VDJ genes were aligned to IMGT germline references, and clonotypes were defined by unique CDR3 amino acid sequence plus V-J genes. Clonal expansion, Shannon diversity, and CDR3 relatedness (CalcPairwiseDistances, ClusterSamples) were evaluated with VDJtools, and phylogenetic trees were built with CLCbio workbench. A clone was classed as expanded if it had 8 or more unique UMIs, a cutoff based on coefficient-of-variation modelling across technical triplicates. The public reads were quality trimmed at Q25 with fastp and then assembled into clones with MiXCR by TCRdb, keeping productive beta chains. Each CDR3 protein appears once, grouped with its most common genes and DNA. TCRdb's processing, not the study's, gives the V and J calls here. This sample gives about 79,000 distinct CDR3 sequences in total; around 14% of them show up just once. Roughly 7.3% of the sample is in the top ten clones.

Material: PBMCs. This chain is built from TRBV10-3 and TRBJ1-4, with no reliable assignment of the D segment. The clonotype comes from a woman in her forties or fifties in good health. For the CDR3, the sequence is CAISQETLGEKLFF. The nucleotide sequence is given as TGTGCCATCAGTCAGGAAACCCTTGGGGAAAAACTGTTTTTT.